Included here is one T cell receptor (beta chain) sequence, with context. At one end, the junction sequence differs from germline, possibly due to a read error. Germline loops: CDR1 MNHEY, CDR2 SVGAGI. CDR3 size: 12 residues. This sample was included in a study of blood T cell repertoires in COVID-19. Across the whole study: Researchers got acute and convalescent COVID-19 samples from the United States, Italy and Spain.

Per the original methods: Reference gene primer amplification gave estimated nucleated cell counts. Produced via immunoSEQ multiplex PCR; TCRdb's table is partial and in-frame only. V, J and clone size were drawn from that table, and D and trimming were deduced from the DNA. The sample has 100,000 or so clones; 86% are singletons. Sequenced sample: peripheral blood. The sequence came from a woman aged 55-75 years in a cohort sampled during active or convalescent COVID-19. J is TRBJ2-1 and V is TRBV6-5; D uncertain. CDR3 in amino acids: CATSRRYNEQFF. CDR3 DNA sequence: TGTGCCACCAGTAGGCGGTACAATGAGCAGTTCTTC.